The 24 T cell receptor beta chains listed next were all sequenced from one sample in a study of Ad26.COV2.S vaccination and SARS-CoV-2 variants. As to treatment: over 15 received Ad26.COV2.S at low or high dose, single or two shots; five or six received placebo; per-sample allocation not given. Sample collection was performed on day 63 after the first vaccine or placebo injection. Profiling relied on immunoSEQ multiplex PCR, and the TCRdb table lists in-frame clones only, not all of them. The sample has approximately 300,000 clones; 85% are singletons. Sequenced material: peripheral blood, taken in a trial of Ad26.COV2.S vaccine versus placebo. These receptors all stem from a person aged 18-65 years who received the Ad26.COV2.S COVID-19 vaccine or a placebo.

V usage is TRBV19 and J usage is TRBJ2-3; TRBD2 matches 7 bases. Germline assignment: CDR1 LNHDA and CDR2 SQIVND (reference sequence). Trimming removed 7 bases from V and 4 bases from J; junction bases left unmatched: 5. The CDR3 has 13 amino acids. The CDR3 loop reads CASTTGGSDTQYF. In DNA, the CDR3 is TGTGCCAGTACTACCGGGGGGTCAGATACGCAGTATTTT. Variable domain in full (rest from reference TRBV19 and TRBJ2-3): DGGITQSPKYLFRKEGQNVTLSCEQNLNHDAMYWYRQDPGQGLRLIYYSQIVNDFQKGDIAEGYSVSREKKESFPLTVTSAQKNPTAFYLCASTTGGSDTQYFGPGTRLTVL.

This clone occurred a few times. The rearrangement joins TRBV5-1 to TRBJ2-7, with unresolved D. V was clipped by 0 bases and J by 2 bases, with 12 bases between them. Germline assignment: CDR1 SGHRS and CDR2 YFSETQ. This CDR3 has 15 amino acids. The CDR3 sequence is CASSLEADNTYEQYF. CDR3 in DNA: TGCGCCAGCAGCTTGGAGGCAGACAATACCTACGAGCAGTACTTC.

The chain couples TRBV5-1 to TRBJ1-5, with unresolved D. The CDR3 runs 14 residues. In germline, CDR1 is SGHRS, CDR2 YFSETQ. Trimming took off 0 bases at V and 0 bases at J, with 4 bases between the two ends. CDR3 residues: CASSLDGSNQPQHF. The CDR3 DNA reads as TGCGCCAGCAGCTTGGATGGTAGCAATCAGCCCCAGCATTTT.

This chain joins TRBV29-1 and TRBJ1-4, with D unresolved. V lost 4 bases, J lost 2 bases, and 8 bases lay in between. CDR1 and CDR2 (germline): SQVTM, ANQGSEA. There are 13 residues in the CDR3. The CDR3 region has the DNA TGCAGCGTTGGGGAGGGTACTAATGAAAAACTGTTTTTT. The encoded protein is CSVGEGTNEKLFF. The whole variable domain, remainder taken from reference TRBV29-1 and TRBJ1-4, is SAVISQKPSRDICQRGTSLTIQCQVDSQVTMMFWYRQQPGQSLTLIATANQGSEATYESGFVIDKFPISRPNLTFSTLTVSNMSPEDSSIYLCSVGEGTNEKLFFGSGTQLSVL.

The rearrangement joins TRBV27 to TRBJ2-7; 8 nucleotides match TRBD2. V was pared by 5 bases and J by 2 bases, with 5 bases of the junction left unmatched. CDR1 is MNHEY and CDR2 is SMNVEV in the germline V gene (reference sequence). The CDR3 has 14 amino acids. Here the CDR3 reads CASSPTGGAYEQYF. For the CDR3, the DNA is TGTGCCAGCAGTCCGACGGGAGGGGCCTACGAGCAGTACTTC.

The rearrangement joins TRBV7-9 to TRBJ2-7; D unclear. Germline V gene sequence: CDR1 SEHNR, CDR2 FQNEAQ (reference sequence). With 2 bases removed from V and 4 bases from J, the gap between germline ends came to 12 bases. The CDR3 is 14 residues long. The CDR3 region has the DNA TGTGCCAGCAGCTTAAAGGCGGCGGAGTACGAGCAGTACTTC. Its translation is CASSLKAAEYEQYF.

This chain joins TRBV6-5 and TRBJ2-1; possibly TRBD2 for D (7 bases). This CDR3 has 15 residues. Trimming removed 2 bases from V and 6 bases from J, with 14 bases in between. The germline CDR1 and CDR2 sequences are MNHEY and SVGAGI. CDR3 residues: CASSYRGGAGNEQFF. The CDR3 DNA follows: TGTGCCAGCAGTTACCGAGGGGGGGCTGGCAATGAGCAGTTCTTC.

The chain links TRBV30 to TRBJ2-1; tentative D call: TRBD1 (5 bases). CDR1 and CDR2 (germline): GTSNPN, SVGIG (reference sequence). The CDR3 has 14 residues. Trimming shortened V by 2 bases and J by 2 bases, and 10 bases separated the two germline ends. The CDR3 DNA is TGTGCCTGGAGTAAGACAGTAACCTACAATGAGCAGTTCTTC. Amino acids: CAWSKTVTYNEQFF.

The CDR3 sequence: CASSFAGGPETQYF. The CDR3, as DNA: TGCGCCAGCAGCTTTGCGGGGGGGCCTGAGACCCAGTACTTC. The chain carries TRBV5-1 and TRBJ2-5, with 9 bases identical to TRBD2. Germline V gives CDR1 SGHRS, CDR2 YFSETQ. CDR3 length: 14 amino acids. Trimming at V came to 2 bases and at J to 5 bases, leaving 4 bases not matched to a gene. Using reference TRBV5-1 and TRBJ2-5 for the parts outside the CDR3, the full variable domain is KAGVTQTPRYLIKTRGQQVTLSCSPISGHRSVSWYQQTPGQGLQFLFEYFSETQRNKGNFPGRFSGRQFSNSRSEMNVSTLELGDSALYLCASSFAGGPETQYFGPGTRLLVL.

The V call is TRBV20-1, the J call TRBJ2-3, with D hard to call. V lost 6 bases, J lost 1 base, and 2 bases lay in between. Germline assignment: CDR1 DFQATT and CDR2 SNEGSKA (reference sequence). The CDR3 extends over 10 amino acids. In nucleotides, the CDR3 is TGCAGTGCAGGCACAGATACGCAGTATTTT. This gives the protein CSAGTDTQYF.

This clone was seen a single time. V gene TRBV7-2 combines with J gene TRBJ2-7, with 9 bases identical to TRBD2. CDR1 is SGHTA, CDR2 FQGNSA, per germline. This CDR3 has 13 amino acids. After removal of 7 bases from V and 6 bases from J, the junction contained 7 bases not matched to a gene. DNA for the CDR3: TGTGCCAGCACCGTGGGCGGGGGGGGCGAGCAGTACTTC. Protein sequence: CASTVGGGGEQYF.

J is TRBJ2-7 and V is TRBV10-3, with 8 bases matching TRBD1. Germline assignment: CDR1 ENHRY and CDR2 SYGVKD. The length of the CDR3 is 13 residues. V dropped 7 bases and J dropped 4; count of bases not matched to a gene: 6. The CDR3 bases are TGTGCCATCATGGGACAGGAACTATACGAGCAGTACTTC. Translation: CAIMGQELYEQYF.

The V and J genes are TRBV4-1 and TRBJ2-5; no clear D. The germline V and J ends were trimmed by 1 base and 7 bases, with 7 bases remaining between them. The CDR3 contains 12 residues. CDR1 and CDR2 (germline): MGHRA, YSYEKL. In DNA form, the CDR3 reads TGCGCCAGCAGCCAAGGTGGCAGGACCCAGTACTTC. It codes for CASSQGGRTQYF.

For this clone: Mismatch with germline at one junction end may stem from a read error. V and J are TRBV12-3 or TRBV12-4 and TRBJ1-3; no clear D. The length of the CDR3 is 13 residues. The CDR3 loop is CASRLDSGNTIYF. CDR3 in DNA: TGTGCCAGCAGATTAGACTCTGGAAACACCATATATTTT.

The chain has TRBV5-1 and TRBJ1-3; D gene unclear. Germline V gene data show CDR1 as SGHRS and CDR2 as YFSETQ. With 4 bases removed from V and 3 bases from J, the gap between germline ends came to 23 bases. There are 18 residues in the CDR3. The CDR3 DNA follows: TGCGCCAGCAGCAAGACGACCGGGCCTCTTAAGGATGGAAACACCATATATTTT. Its translation is CASSKTTGPLKDGNTIYF.

The V and J genes are TRBV24-1 and TRBJ2-7; TRBD1 matches 9 bases. Trimming took 2 bases from V and 2 from J; bases not matched to a gene: 6. Germline V CDR1 and CDR2: KGHDR, SFDVKD. CDR3 length: 16 amino acids. The chain's CDR3 is CATSDSTTGGAYEQYF. The CDR3 nucleotides read TGTGCCACCAGTGATTCTACGACAGGGGGGGCCTACGAGCAGTACTTC.

This chain joins TRBV3-1 (or the pseudogene TRBV3-2) and TRBJ2-2, with TRBD2 identical over 10 bases. V was pared by 4 bases and J by 3 bases, with 5 bases of the junction left unmatched. The length of the CDR3 is 16 residues. The germline gives CDR1 LGHDT, CDR2 YNNKEL (reference sequence). CDR3: CASSRQAGGYTGELFF. DNA of the CDR3: TGTGCCAGCAGCCGTCAAGCGGGGGGGTACACCGGGGAGCTGTTTTTT.

CDR3 sequence: CSVEDRTGLKQYF. DNA of the CDR3: TGCAGCGTTGAAGATCGGACCGGCCTCAAGCAGTACTTC. The V and J genes are TRBV29-1 and TRBJ2-7; D remains ambiguous. The germline V and J ends were trimmed by 0 bases and 8 bases, with 14 bases remaining between them. Germline CDR1 SQVTM, CDR2 ANQGSEA. The CDR3 extends over 13 amino acids.

The CDR3 region is CASSLDGQGPTNGYTF. The CDR3 bases are TGCGCCAGCAGCTTGGACGGACAGGGGCCTACAAATGGCTACACCTTC. This chain joins TRBV5-1 and TRBJ1-2, with 9 bases that match TRBD1. Germline V gene lookup returns CDR1 SGHRS and CDR2 YFSETQ. This CDR3 has 16 amino acids. J was trimmed by 6 bases and V by 0 bases; bases with no gene match: 9.

V is TRBV13 and J is TRBJ2-7; 7 bases agree with TRBD1. This CDR3 contains 19 residues. Germline V gene data show CDR1 as PRHDT and CDR2 as FYEKMQ (reference sequence). With 0 bases clipped from V and 2 bases from J, the junction kept 16 bases outside the gene matches. The CDR3 DNA is TGTGCCAGCAGCTTAGGAGGGCCTTTTAGGGGGCGGATTACCTACGAGCAGTACTTC. Translation: CASSLGGPFRGRITYEQYF. The complete variable domain, with remaining parts taken from reference TRBV13 and TRBJ2-7, reads AAGVIQSPRHLIKEKRETATLKCYPIPRHDTVYWYQQGPGQDPQFLISFYEKMQSDKGSIPDRFSAQQFSDYHSELNMSSLELGDSALYFCASSLGGPFRGRITYEQYFGPGTRLTVT.

The chain combines TRBV5-1 with TRBJ1-1; the D is unclear. Germline V gives CDR1 SGHRS, CDR2 YFSETQ. The CDR3 is made up of 14 amino acids. V dropped 4 bases and J dropped 1 base, with 11 bases sitting between them. CDR3 in DNA: TGCGCCAGCAGCCCAGAGGTCCGGAACACTGAAGCTTTCTTT. Translating it yields CASSPEVRNTEAFF.

The rearrangement uses TRBV7-2 and TRBJ1-3, with unresolved D. Trimming shortened V by 5 bases and J by 3 bases, and 8 bases separated the two germline ends. CDR1 and CDR2 from the germline V gene are SGHTA and FQGNSA. This CDR3 contains 13 residues. The CDR3 DNA reads as TGTGCCAGCAGCACCAACCGTGGAAACACCATATATTTT. Its protein product is CASSTNRGNTIYF.

V gene TRBV18 combines with J gene TRBJ2-1, with 8 nucleotides matching TRBD1. Germline assignment: CDR1 KGHSH and CDR2 LQKENI. This CDR3 comprises 16 residues. J gave up 6 bases and V 5 bases, and 12 bases lay outside the gene matches. The CDR3 sequence is CASSVDRVGVGNEQFF. In DNA form, the CDR3 reads TGTGCCAGCTCAGTGGACAGGGTGGGGGTCGGCAATGAGCAGTTCTTC.

On this clone itself: The sample holds other DNA sequences that translate to the same CDR3. V is TRBV9 and J is TRBJ2-7; D perhaps matches TRBD1 (5 bases). This CDR3 is 17 amino acids long. Germline values: CDR1 SGDLS, CDR2 YYNGEE. Trimming removed 5 bases at V and 0 bases at J, with 21 bases between. The DNA for the CDR3 is TGTGCCAGCAGTGCCCAGATCAAGCAGGGCCTCTCCTACGAGCAGTACTTC. As protein: CASSAQIKQGLSYEQYF.